This entry lists 32 T cell receptor beta chains sequenced from one sample in a study of cytomegalovirus exposure and HLA in healthy donors. Researchers ran the PCR with 60 Vbeta and 13 Jbeta primers. Measured with immunoSEQ multiplex PCR; TCRdb has only the in-frame clones, and not every one. Altogether 150,000 to 200,000 clones are present, around two thirds being singletons, with the ten largest covering approximately 1.5%. Specimen: PBMCs. These receptor sequences come from a man over 45 in good health and CMV-seronegative.

The chain joins TRBV21-1 to TRBJ1-1; whether TRBD1, the table's D call, matches the DNA was not checked. TRBV21-1 is flagged as a pseudogene. The CDR3 loop spans 17 amino acids. The CDR3 sequence is CASGKADRRNMNTEAFF. CDR3 coding DNA: TGTGCCAGCGGCAAAGCAGACAGGCGGAACATGAACACTGAAGCTTTCTTT.

The V gene is TRBV2, the J gene TRBJ1-5; 7 bases fit TRBD1. V dropped 4 bases and J dropped 6; count of bases not matched to a gene: 6. Germline CDR1 is SNHLY and CDR2 is FYNNEI. CDR3 size: 14 residues. The CDR3 DNA is TGTGCCAGCAGTGCACAGGGGATGGGTCAGCCCCAGCATTTT. Translated, it gives CASSAQGMGQPQHF.

The rearrangement uses TRBV7-3 and TRBJ2-7; weak D call: TRBD1 (6 bases). Trimming removed 1 base at V and 8 bases at J, with 9 bases between. The CDR3 extends over 12 amino acids. Germline loops: CDR1 SGHTA, CDR2 FQGTGA. CDR3 sequence: CASSLSTGQQYF. CDR3 in DNA: TGTGCCAGCAGCTTAAGCACAGGGCAGCAGTACTTC.

This clone was seen just once. CDR3 sequence reads: CASSEQGINTEAFF. Here the CDR3 DNA reads TGTGCCAGCAGTGAACAGGGGATTAACACTGAAGCTTTCTTT. The chain is built from TRBV6-1 and TRBJ1-1; D might be TRBD1 (6 bases). Trimming shortened V by 2 bases and J by 2 bases, and 9 bases separated the two germline ends. There are 14 residues in the CDR3. Looked up from germline, CDR1 is MNHNS and CDR2 is SASEGT.

The V call is TRBV5-5, the J call TRBJ2-5; D ambiguous. V was clipped by 0 bases and J by 2 bases, with 5 bases between them. This CDR3 is built from 13 residues. Germline V gene lookup returns CDR1 SGHKS and CDR2 YYEKEE (reference sequence). CDR3 bases: TGTGCCAGCAGCTTGGCGCTACAAGAGACCCAGTACTTC. Amino acid sequence: CASSLALQETQYF.

This chain links TRBV7-9 with TRBJ1-1, with D uncertain. The CDR3 contains 14 residues. Trimming removed 1 base at V and 1 base at J, with 7 bases between. Germline lookup yields CDR1 SEHNR and CDR2 FQNEAQ (reference sequence). For the CDR3, the DNA is TGTGCCAGCAGCTTAGAACAGTCGAACACTGAAGCTTTCTTT. It yields the protein CASSLEQSNTEAFF.

The V and J genes are TRBV6-5 and TRBJ2-5, with D perhaps TRBD1 (6 bases). This CDR3 has 14 amino acids. The V and J ends lost 2 bases and 5 bases respectively, with 12 bases between them. CDR1 and CDR2 (germline): MNHEY, SVGAGI. This CDR3 is CASSYPGTRETQYF. The CDR3 nucleotides read TGTGCCAGCAGTTACCCCGGGACACGGGAGACCCAGTACTTC.

This clone was detected ten times or more. The rearrangement joins TRBV28 to TRBJ1-1; D is unresolved. CDR1 and CDR2 from the germline V gene are MDHEN and SYDVKM. This CDR3 is 13 amino acids long. V lost 2 bases to trimming and J lost 1 base, with 5 bases between them. CDR3 region: CASSLVKNTEAFF. The CDR3, as DNA: TGTGCCAGCAGTTTAGTAAAGAACACTGAAGCTTTCTTT.

Points on this clone: The sample has other DNA sequences that encode this CDR3 too. The chain couples TRBV5-6 to TRBJ2-5, with D tentatively TRBD1 (5 bases). The CDR3 length is 15 residues. The germline V and J ends were trimmed by 0 bases and 1 base, with 10 bases remaining between them. Germline V gene lookup returns CDR1 SGHDT and CDR2 YYEEEE. The CDR3 bases are TGTGCCAGCAGCTTGGTGGTTGGGGCCCAAGAGACCCAGTACTTC. Translating it yields CASSLVVGAQETQYF.

This clone was found a few times. The V and J genes are TRBV27 and TRBJ1-5, with D perhaps TRBD1 (5 bases). V was cut by 0 bases and J by 2 bases, with 17 bases left in between. The germline CDR1 and CDR2 sequences are MNHEY and SMNVEV (reference sequence). There are 18 residues in the CDR3. Here the CDR3 reads CASSLSWGGIGGNQPQHF. DNA for the CDR3: TGTGCCAGCAGTTTATCGTGGGGGGGGATAGGGGGCAATCAGCCCCAGCATTTT.

V usage is TRBV5-1 and J usage is TRBJ2-2; TRBD1 is a possible D gene (6 bases). Trimming removed 3 bases at V and 2 bases at J, with 14 bases between. Germline-derived CDR1 and CDR2 are SGHRS and YFSETQ. The CDR3 loop spans 16 amino acids. This CDR3 is CASSWGTTTNTGELFF. CDR3 DNA: TGCGCCAGCAGCTGGGGGACAACGACTAACACCGGGGAGCTGTTTTTT.

The chain couples TRBV7-9 to TRBJ1-2; weak D call: TRBD1 (5 bases). V lost 1 base to trimming and J lost 2 bases, with 8 bases between them. Per germline, CDR1 SEHNR and CDR2 FQNEAQ (reference sequence). This CDR3 is 14 amino acids long. This CDR3 reads CASSLGGENYGYTF. The CDR3 DNA reads as TGTGCCAGCAGCTTAGGGGGGGAAAACTATGGCTACACCTTC.

The rearrangement joins TRBV19 to TRBJ2-1; a weak D match, TRBD2 (5 bases). CDR1 LNHDA and CDR2 SQIVND come from the germline V gene (reference sequence). This CDR3 has 15 amino acids. Trimming removed 2 bases at V and 1 base at J, with 9 bases between. CDR3 coding DNA: TGTGCCAGTAGTATAATGCTAGCATCCTACAATGAGCAGTTCTTC. Encoded protein: CASSIMLASYNEQFF.

This clone was detected only once. The chain is built from TRBV29-1 and TRBJ2-5; D gene unclear. There are 9 residues in the CDR3. Trimming removed 4 bases at V and 9 bases at J, with 6 bases between. Germline loops: CDR1 SQVTM, CDR2 ANQGSEA. DNA for the CDR3: TGCAGCGTTGCCCGGGCCCAGTACTTC. It translates to CSVARAQYF.

This sequence joins TRBV18 and TRBJ2-3; 8 positions match TRBD1. This CDR3 is built from 14 residues. V trimming: 3 bases; J trimming: 4 bases; junction bases outside the gene matches: 3. CDR1 KGHSH and CDR2 LQKENI come from the germline V gene. CDR3 loop: CASSPGQGADTQYF. The CDR3 nucleotides are TGTGCCAGCTCACCCGGACAGGGCGCAGATACGCAGTATTTT.

This clone was counted a few times. The J gene is TRBJ1-4, the V gene TRBV5-6; the match to TRBD1 covers 7 bases. The J segment lost 6 bases and the V segment lost 0 bases, leaving 5 bases of the junction unmatched. Looked up from germline, CDR1 is SGHDT and CDR2 is YYEEEE. The length of the CDR3 is 15 residues. The CDR3 nucleotides are TGTGCCAGCAGCTTGGTGGGACAGCTCTATGAAAAACTGTTTTTT. Translating it yields CASSLVGQLYEKLFF.

The genes are TRBV5-1 and TRBJ2-3, with 7 bases matching TRBD1. CDR3 length: 15 residues. The germline V gene encodes CDR1 SGHRS and CDR2 YFSETQ. V was pared by 2 bases and J by 1 base, with 4 bases of the junction left unmatched. The CDR3 region is CASSLGDSGTDTQYF. The CDR3 coding sequence is TGCGCCAGCAGCTTAGGGGACAGTGGCACAGATACGCAGTATTTT.

This clone was counted only a few times. The J gene is TRBJ1-2, the V gene TRBV5-4; D call uncertain. Per germline, CDR1 SGHNT and CDR2 YYREEE (reference sequence). The CDR3 length is 12 residues. Trimming removed 0 bases at V and 4 bases at J, with 4 bases between. The CDR3 is CASSLDSYGYTF. The CDR3 DNA follows: TGTGCCAGCAGCTTGGACAGCTATGGCTACACCTTC.

This clone was detected a few times. V gene TRBV10-3 combines with J gene TRBJ2-1; TRBD2 might be the D (5 bases). The CDR3 is made up of 15 amino acids. In germline, CDR1 is ENHRY, CDR2 SYGVKD. The ends were cut back, 2 bases at V and 0 bases at J, with 8 bases in the middle. CDR3 protein: CAISEGRASYNEQFF. The CDR3 DNA follows: TGTGCCATCAGTGAGGGGCGGGCCTCCTACAATGAGCAGTTCTTC.

There are a few counts of this clone. Its ends do not fully match the called genes, so a read error is possible. V and J are TRBV7-2 and TRBJ2-1; 11 bases align to TRBD2. The germline gives CDR1 SGHTA, CDR2 FQGNSA. The CDR3 covers 14 residues. The CDR3 is CASRLAGGPDEQFF. In DNA, the CDR3 is TGTGCCAGCAGGTTAGCGGGGGGGCCCGATGAGCAGTTCTTC.

The chain employs TRBV6-1 and TRBJ1-1, with 7 bases lining up with TRBD1. The CDR3 contains 13 residues. Germline CDR1 MNHNS, CDR2 SASEGT. Unmatched junction bases numbered 9, after V lost 7 bases and J lost 7 bases. The CDR3 reads CASKDRVGSEAFF. As DNA, the CDR3 is TGTGCCAGCAAAGACAGGGTGGGAAGTGAAGCTTTCTTT.

The chain carries TRBV7-9 and TRBJ1-2, with D possibly TRBD1 on 6 matching bases. V was shortened by 4 bases and J by 4 bases, with 16 bases between the two germline ends. CDR1 SEHNR and CDR2 FQNEAQ come from the germline V gene (reference sequence). This CDR3 contains 15 residues. The CDR3: CASSSPSGESYGYTF. CDR3 DNA: TGTGCCAGCAGCTCGCCTTCAGGGGAGTCCTATGGCTACACCTTC.

Remarks on this clone: Distinct nucleotide sequences in the sample also encode this CDR3. J is TRBJ2-5 and V is TRBV7-9; perhaps TRBD2 as D (6 bases). Trimming took off 0 bases at V and 1 base at J, with 9 bases between the two ends. Germline V lookup: CDR1 SEHNR, CDR2 FQNEAQ (reference sequence). The CDR3 contains 15 residues. The CDR3 reads CASSLAGGLQETQYF. Here the CDR3 DNA reads TGTGCCAGCAGCTTAGCGGGGGGACTCCAAGAGACCCAGTACTTC.

The rearrangement links TRBV4-1 to TRBJ2-5, with a possible D match to TRBD1 (6 bases). The V gene's germline CDR1 is MGHRA and CDR2 YSYEKL. Trimming took off 3 bases at V and 2 bases at J, with 16 bases between the two ends. CDR3 length: 16 residues. CDR3 region: CASSHPGQFSQETQYF. CDR3 nucleotide sequence: TGCGCCAGCAGCCATCCCGGACAGTTCTCTCAAGAGACCCAGTACTTC.

This clone appeared a few times. This chain joins TRBV6-6 and TRBJ2-7; no definite D call. The V and J ends lost 0 bases and 0 bases respectively, with 12 bases between them. The CDR3 spans 16 residues. Germline V lookup: CDR1 MNHNY, CDR2 SVGAGI (reference sequence). The CDR3 DNA reads as TGTGCCAGCAGTTACTCGAAGTCCGCGAGCTCCTACGAGCAGTACTTC. Amino acids: CASSYSKSASSYEQYF.

This clone was seen a single time. V and J are TRBV18 and TRBJ1-6, with D tentatively TRBD1 (6 bases). The CDR3 has 13 amino acids. The ends were cut back, 5 bases at V and 13 bases at J, with 15 bases in the middle. Germline-derived CDR1 and CDR2 are KGHSH and LQKENI. CDR3 in DNA: TGTGCCAGCTCAACCCGGGACAAGGTTCCCCTCCACTTT. Encoded protein: CASSTRDKVPLHF.

This clone was counted a single time. The J gene is TRBJ2-7, the V gene TRBV7-2; TRBD2 matches 10 bases. The CDR3 has 15 residues. V gave up 1 base and J gave up 6 bases; unmatched junction bases: 6. Per the germline V gene, CDR1 is SGHTA and CDR2 is FQGNSA. The CDR3 DNA reads TGTGCCAGCAGCTTAGGGAGCGGGGGGGCCCTCGAGCAGTACTTC. Amino acid sequence: CASSLGSGGALEQYF.

The V call is TRBV6-5, the J call TRBJ2-7; 8 bases fit TRBD1. V lost 0 bases and J lost 2; bases outside the gene matches: 3. The CDR3 length is 15 residues. From germline, CDR1 is MNHEY and CDR2 SVGAGI. CDR3 coding DNA: TGTGCCAGCAGTTACTCGAGGACAGGGACCTACGAGCAGTACTTC. Amino acid sequence: CASSYSRTGTYEQYF.

The J gene is TRBJ2-4, the V gene TRBV29-1, with 9 bases aligning to TRBD2. V was clipped by 6 bases and J by 0 bases; unmatched bases: 3. The CDR3 runs to 14 residues. Germline CDR1 reads SQVTM; CDR2 reads ANQGSEA. CDR3 amino acids: CSVRLAEAKNIQYF. CDR3 in DNA: TGCAGCGTGCGACTAGCGGAAGCCAAAAACATTCAGTACTTC.

This chain joins TRBV7-2 and TRBJ1-5; the D gene is possibly TRBD1 (6 bases). The germline CDR1 and CDR2 sequences are SGHTA and FQGNSA. Trimming took 4 bases from V and 5 from J, leaving 15 bases between them. CDR3 length equals 15 residues. CDR3 sequence: CASSSRGGADQPQHF. DNA of the CDR3: TGTGCCAGCAGCTCCCGGGGGGGGGCTGATCAGCCCCAGCATTTT.

This clone was observed a handful of times. The V and J genes are TRBV12-5 and TRBJ2-7; 7 positions match TRBD1. Germline CDR1 is LGHNT and CDR2 is FRNRAP. J lost 3 bases, V lost 3 bases, and 5 bases had no gene match. This CDR3 is 14 amino acids long. The CDR3 loop is CASGFRDSVYEQYF. CDR3 coding DNA: TGTGCTAGTGGTTTCCGGGACAGTGTCTACGAGCAGTACTTC.

The chain links TRBV6-4 to TRBJ2-3; TRBD1 matches at 7 bases. Trimming removed 1 base from V and 1 base from J; junction bases left unmatched: 5. Looked up from germline, CDR1 is MRHNA and CDR2 is SNTAGT. The CDR3 runs to 16 residues. CDR3 sequence (DNA): TGTGCCAGCAGTGACTTCTACAGGGGAGGCACAGATACGCAGTATTTT. Protein: CASSDFYRGGTDTQYF.